These 22 T cell receptor beta chains share one sample of origin, sequenced in a study of blood T cell repertoires in COVID-19. TCRdb keeps only in-frame clones here, not all; method: immunoSEQ multiplex PCR. In the table there are 210,000 or so clones, about 88% of which are singletons. Sample: peripheral blood. The receptor source for this set is a woman between 40 and 55 years old with acute or convalescent COVID-19.

The chain uses TRBV7-8 and TRBJ2-1, with 9 bases that match TRBD2. V lost 10 bases to trimming and J lost 5 bases; unmatched junction nucleotides: 12. The germline V gene has CDR1 SGHVS and CDR2 FQNEAQ. The CDR3 consists of 15 residues. DNA for the CDR3: TGTGCCACCTCCGTTAGCGGGGGCCGGAACAATGAGCAGTTCTTC. The encoded protein is CATSVSGGRNNEQFF.

This chain links TRBV13 with TRBJ1-5; D unclear. Per germline, CDR1 PRHDT and CDR2 FYEKMQ (reference sequence). Between the trimmed V and J ends, which lost 4 bases and 3 bases, there was a span of 13 bases. The CDR3 spans 15 residues. The CDR3 protein is CASSSGGSPNQPQHF. CDR3 nucleotide sequence: TGTGCCAGCAGCTCGGGAGGGTCTCCCAATCAGCCCCAGCATTTT.

This chain joins TRBV5-1 and TRBJ1-3; D might be TRBD1 (6 bases). The V end lost 0 bases, the J end lost 2 bases, and 12 bases lay between the germline ends. Germline lookup yields CDR1 SGHRS and CDR2 YFSETQ. The CDR3 has 16 residues. CDR3 loop: CASSLAARGTGNTIYF. The CDR3 DNA is TGCGCCAGCAGCTTGGCGGCCAGGGGTACTGGAAACACCATATATTTT.

J is TRBJ2-3 and V is TRBV7-2; TRBD2 aligns across 11 bases. This CDR3 is 18 amino acids long. CDR1 is SGHTA and CDR2 is FQGNSA in the germline V gene. The ends lost 5 bases at V and 6 bases at J; junction bases unmatched: 16. DNA for the CDR3: TGTGCCAGCAGCCTCAACCCCGGACTAGCGGGTATAATGGATACGCAGTATTTT. It yields the protein CASSLNPGLAGIMDTQYF.

The chain joins TRBV5-6 to TRBJ2-7; TRBD1 aligns across 8 bases. The length of the CDR3 is 15 residues. Per germline, CDR1 SGHDT and CDR2 YYEEEE. With 1 base clipped from V and 5 bases from J, the junction kept 8 bases outside the gene matches. The CDR3 nucleotides are TGTGCCAGCAGCTTGCTCGCCCCAGGGGGCGACGAGCAGTACGTC. This codes for CASSLLAPGGDEQYV.

V usage is TRBV7-8 and J usage is TRBJ1-5; D not certain. V was shortened by 6 bases and J by 4 bases, with 10 bases between the two germline ends. In germline, CDR1 is SGHVS, CDR2 FQNEAQ. The CDR3 covers 13 residues. As DNA, the CDR3 is TGTGCCAGCAGTTCCCCGGGGAATCAGCCCCAGCATTTT. Amino acid sequence: CASSSPGNQPQHF.

This chain links TRBV6-6 with TRBJ2-3; 9 bases map to TRBD1. V was pared by 6 bases and J by 1 base, with 8 bases of the junction left unmatched. The CDR3 totals 16 residues. Per germline, CDR1 MNHNY and CDR2 SVGAGI (reference sequence). CDR3 protein: CASSPDRGRGTDTQYF. The DNA for the CDR3 is TGTGCCAGCAGCCCGGACAGGGGAAGAGGCACAGATACGCAGTATTTT.

The gene calls are TRBV29-1 and TRBJ1-5; 7 nucleotides match TRBD1. Germline values: CDR1 SQVTM, CDR2 ANQGSEA. CDR3 size: 17 residues. Trimming removed 7 bases from V and 0 bases from J; junction bases left unmatched: 15. Here the CDR3 DNA reads TGCAGCGACGTTCCCCCCTTACAGGGGAGTAGCAATCAGCCCCAGCATTTT. Amino acids: CSDVPPLQGSSNQPQHF.

This sequence joins TRBV6-6 and TRBJ2-2; D might be TRBD2 (6 bases). Germline loops: CDR1 MNHNY, CDR2 SVGAGI (reference sequence). The CDR3 runs 17 residues. V lost 5 bases and J lost 4, with 20 bases in between. The CDR3 loop reads CASSRSPSGLGTGELFF. CDR3 coding DNA: TGTGCCAGCAGTCGCTCCCCAAGCGGGTTGGGCACCGGGGAGCTGTTTTTT.

The chain combines TRBV2 with TRBJ1-2; 7 nucleotides line up with TRBD1. The CDR3 covers 13 residues. Germline V CDR1 and CDR2: SNHLY, FYNNEI. V was pared by 5 bases and J by 8 bases, with 8 bases of the junction left unmatched. CDR3 region: CASSPDRSGGYTF. Written as DNA, the CDR3 is TGTGCCAGCAGTCCGGACAGGTCCGGAGGCTACACCTTC.

This clone was detected a few times. The chain employs TRBV4-1 and TRBJ2-1; D unclear. This CDR3 is built from 14 residues. From germline, CDR1 is MGHRA and CDR2 YSYEKL. Trimming stripped 1 base from V and 8 bases from J, with 12 bases between. Here the CDR3 reads CASSQADITDEQFF. DNA for the CDR3: TGCGCCAGCAGCCAAGCCGACATAACCGATGAGCAGTTCTTC.

This clone was detected once. The J gene is TRBJ1-4, the V gene TRBV4-1, with 12 bases that match TRBD1. Germline V gene lookup returns CDR1 MGHRA and CDR2 YSYEKL. V dropped 4 bases and J dropped 3; count of bases not matched to a gene: 6. The CDR3 totals 17 residues. DNA for the CDR3: TGCGCCAGCAGCCCCCGGGACAGGGGGCCGGCTAATGAAAAACTGTTTTTT. It translates to CASSPRDRGPANEKLFF.

The chain links TRBV3-1 (or the pseudogene TRBV3-2) to TRBJ2-1, with TRBD2 identical over 15 bases. The CDR3 is 17 amino acids. Germline V gives CDR1 LGHDT, CDR2 YNNKEL (reference sequence). V was pared by 2 bases and J by 9 bases, with 8 bases of the junction left unmatched. The CDR3 DNA reads TGTGCCAGCAGCCAAATGGGCGGGACTAGCGGGGGGTCTGAGCAGTTCTTC. The encoded protein is CASSQMGGTSGGSEQFF.

The chain joins TRBV6-1 to TRBJ1-5; D unresolved. CDR1 MNHNS and CDR2 SASEGT come from the germline V gene. The CDR3 is 21 residues long. Trimming cost V 2 bases and J 0 bases, with 26 bases left between them. CDR3 loop: CASSEWLQVDPMPLSNQPQHF. The CDR3 DNA reads as TGTGCCAGCAGTGAATGGTTGCAGGTAGACCCCATGCCTCTTAGCAATCAGCCCCAGCATTTT.

This CDR3 reads CSVDSTSQETQYF. The CDR3 coding sequence is TGCAGCGTTGATAGCACTAGTCAAGAGACCCAGTACTTC. V usage is TRBV29-1 and J usage is TRBJ2-5; TRBD2 is a possible D gene (5 bases). CDR1 and CDR2 from the germline V gene are SQVTM and ANQGSEA. The CDR3 is 13 amino acids. V lost 3 bases to trimming and J lost 2 bases, with 10 bases between them. The entire variable domain, with the rest obtained from reference TRBV29-1 and TRBJ2-5, is as follows: SAVISQKPSRDICQRGTSLTIQCQVDSQVTMMFWYRQQPGQSLTLIATANQGSEATYESGFVIDKFPISRPNLTFSTLTVSNMSPEDSSIYLCSVDSTSQETQYFGPGTRLLVL.

V gene TRBV5-5 combines with J gene TRBJ2-2; D is perhaps TRBD1 (8 bases). The V end lost 4 bases, the J end lost 3 bases, and 19 bases lay between the germline ends. The CDR3 loop spans 17 amino acids. Germline lookup yields CDR1 SGHKS and CDR2 YYEKEE (reference sequence). As DNA, the CDR3 is TGTGCCAGCAGCACGTGGGGACAGGCGGGGGACACCGGGGAGCTGTTTTTT. Its protein product is CASSTWGQAGDTGELFF.

The V call is TRBV13, the J call TRBJ2-2; weak D call: TRBD2 (6 bases). The CDR3 loop spans 13 amino acids. Germline V gene sequence: CDR1 PRHDT, CDR2 FYEKMQ (reference sequence). Deletions cut 5 bases from V and 8 bases from J, with 12 bases between. The CDR3 protein is CASSPWREGELFF. The CDR3 nucleotides are TGTGCCAGCAGCCCCTGGCGGGAAGGGGAGCTGTTTTTT.

This rearrangement joins TRBV5-1 to TRBJ2-1; TRBD2 matches at 7 bases. The CDR3 runs to 15 residues. The V gene end was trimmed by 5 bases and the J gene end by 4 bases; junction bases not matched to a gene: 9. Looked up from germline, CDR1 is SGHRS and CDR2 is YFSETQ. CDR3 nucleotides: TGCGCCAGCAGACCCCCCGGACTAGTATACAATGAGCAGTTCTTC. This translates into CASRPPGLVYNEQFF.

In its sample, this clone was seen a few times. V and J are TRBV11-2 and TRBJ1-1, with D perhaps matching TRBD1 (6 bases). Germline V lookup: CDR1 SGHAT, CDR2 FQNNGV. This CDR3 is built from 15 residues. V lost 6 bases and J 2 bases, leaving 16 bases between the germline ends. Here the CDR3 DNA reads TGTGCCAGCAGTTCCAGAGGGGGATTAAACACTGAAGCTTTCTTT. Translated, it gives CASSSRGGLNTEAFF.

A single count supports this clone. The rearrangement links TRBV9 to TRBJ1-1; 7 positions match TRBD1. Losses at the gene ends were 0 bases for V and 4 bases for J; bases not matched to a gene: 9. The germline CDR1 and CDR2 sequences are SGDLS and YYNGEE. The CDR3 extends over 16 amino acids. CDR3 nucleotide sequence: TGTGCCAGCAGCGTAGTCAGGGGGTTTATGTCCACTGAAGCTTTCTTT. It encodes CASSVVRGFMSTEAFF.

V and J are TRBV18 and TRBJ1-5; 7 bases align to TRBD1. This CDR3 has 15 amino acids. J lost 4 bases, V lost 3 bases, and 6 bases had no gene match. Germline values: CDR1 KGHSH, CDR2 LQKENI. The CDR3 loop is CASSPGRGANQPQHF. In DNA form, the CDR3 reads TGTGCCAGCTCACCGGGCAGGGGGGCGAATCAGCCCCAGCATTTT.

The rearrangement uses TRBV7-9 and TRBJ2-2; D is unclear. V was pared by 5 bases and J by 7 bases, with 20 bases between. There are 16 residues in the CDR3. Germline CDR1 SEHNR, CDR2 FQNEAQ (reference sequence). The CDR3 nucleotides read TGTGCCAGCAGCCCTCAACCCTTCCCCCTTAGCGGGGAGCTGTTTTTT. Amino acids: CASSPQPFPLSGELFF.